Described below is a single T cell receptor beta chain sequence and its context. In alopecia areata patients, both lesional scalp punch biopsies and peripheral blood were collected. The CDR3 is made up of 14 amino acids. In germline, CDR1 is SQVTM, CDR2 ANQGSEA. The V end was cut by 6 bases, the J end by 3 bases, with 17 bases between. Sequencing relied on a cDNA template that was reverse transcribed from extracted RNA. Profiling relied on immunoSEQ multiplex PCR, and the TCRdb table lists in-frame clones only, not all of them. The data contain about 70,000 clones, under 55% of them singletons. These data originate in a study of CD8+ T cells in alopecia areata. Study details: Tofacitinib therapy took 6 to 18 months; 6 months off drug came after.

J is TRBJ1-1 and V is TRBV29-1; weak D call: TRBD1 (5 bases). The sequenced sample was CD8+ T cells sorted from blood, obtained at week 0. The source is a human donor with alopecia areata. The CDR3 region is CSVPRGSQDTEAFF. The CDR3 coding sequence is TGCAGCGTCCCCCGCGGGTCACAGGACACTGAAGCTTTCTTT. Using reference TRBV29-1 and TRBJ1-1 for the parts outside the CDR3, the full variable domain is SAVISQKPSRDICQRGTSLTIQCQVDSQVTMMFWYRQQPGQSLTLIATANQGSEATYESGFVIDKFPISRPNLTFSTLTVSNMSPEDSSIYLCSVPRGSQDTEAFFGQGTRLTVV.